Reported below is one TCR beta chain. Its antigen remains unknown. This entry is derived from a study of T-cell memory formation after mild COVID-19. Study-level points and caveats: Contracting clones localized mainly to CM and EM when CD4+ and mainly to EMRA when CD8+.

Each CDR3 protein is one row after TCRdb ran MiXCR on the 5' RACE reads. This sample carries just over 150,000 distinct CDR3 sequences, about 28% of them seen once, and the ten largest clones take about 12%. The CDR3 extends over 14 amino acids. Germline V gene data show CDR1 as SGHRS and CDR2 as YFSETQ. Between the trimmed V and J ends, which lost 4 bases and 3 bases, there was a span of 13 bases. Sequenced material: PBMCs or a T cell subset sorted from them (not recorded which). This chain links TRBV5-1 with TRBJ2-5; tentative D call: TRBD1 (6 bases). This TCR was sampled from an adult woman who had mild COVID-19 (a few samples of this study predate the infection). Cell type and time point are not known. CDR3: CASSRGQVKETQYF. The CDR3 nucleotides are TGCGCCAGCAGCCGGGGACAAGTAAAAGAGACCCAGTACTTC.